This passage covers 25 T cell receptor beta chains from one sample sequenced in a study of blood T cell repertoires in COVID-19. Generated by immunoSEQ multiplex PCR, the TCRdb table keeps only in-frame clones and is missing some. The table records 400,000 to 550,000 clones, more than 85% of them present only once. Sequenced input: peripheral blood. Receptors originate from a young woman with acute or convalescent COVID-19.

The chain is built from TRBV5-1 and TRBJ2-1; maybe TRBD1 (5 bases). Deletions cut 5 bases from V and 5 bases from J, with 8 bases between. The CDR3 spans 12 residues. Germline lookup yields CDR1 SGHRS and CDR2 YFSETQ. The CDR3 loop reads CASRKDNNEQFF. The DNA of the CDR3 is TGCGCCAGCAGGAAGGACAACAATGAGCAGTTCTTC.

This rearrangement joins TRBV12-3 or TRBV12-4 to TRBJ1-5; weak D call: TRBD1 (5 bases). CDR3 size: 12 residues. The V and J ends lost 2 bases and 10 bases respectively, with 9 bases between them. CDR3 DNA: TGTGCCAGCAGTTTACGGGGGGAACCCCAGCATTTT. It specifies CASSLRGEPQHF.

The CDR3: CASRGQGHNQPQHF. CDR3 nucleotides: TGTGCCAGCCGAGGACAGGGTCACAATCAGCCCCAGCATTTT. This chain links TRBV6-5 with TRBJ1-5; 8 positions agree with TRBD1. Germline CDR1 MNHEY, CDR2 SVGAGI. The trim removed 8 bases at V and 3 bases at J, leaving 6 bases unmatched. The CDR3 length is 14 residues.

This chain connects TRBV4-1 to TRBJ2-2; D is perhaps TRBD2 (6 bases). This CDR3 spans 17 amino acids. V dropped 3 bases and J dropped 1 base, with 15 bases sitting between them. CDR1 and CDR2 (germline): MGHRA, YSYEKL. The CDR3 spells CASSHPPGLLNTGELFF. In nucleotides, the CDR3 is TGCGCCAGCAGCCACCCGCCGGGACTGTTGAACACCGGGGAGCTGTTTTTT.

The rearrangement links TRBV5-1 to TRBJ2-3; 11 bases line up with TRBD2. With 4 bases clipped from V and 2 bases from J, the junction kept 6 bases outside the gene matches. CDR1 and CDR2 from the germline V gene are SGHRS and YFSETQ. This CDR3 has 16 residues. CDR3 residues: CASSPASGGITDTQYF. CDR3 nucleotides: TGCGCCAGCAGCCCTGCTAGCGGGGGGATCACAGATACGCAGTATTTT.

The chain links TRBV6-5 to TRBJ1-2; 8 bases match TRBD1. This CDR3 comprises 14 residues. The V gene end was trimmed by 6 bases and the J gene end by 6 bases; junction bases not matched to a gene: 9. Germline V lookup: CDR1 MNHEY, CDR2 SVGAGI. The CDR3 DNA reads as TGTGCCAGCAGAGCGTCCAGGGGGCTCGATGGCTACACCTTC. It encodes CASRASRGLDGYTF.

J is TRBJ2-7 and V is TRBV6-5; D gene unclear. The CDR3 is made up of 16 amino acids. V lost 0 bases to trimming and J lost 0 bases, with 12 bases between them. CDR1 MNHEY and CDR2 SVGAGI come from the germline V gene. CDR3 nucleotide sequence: TGTGCCAGCAGTTACTCCTATATAGCAAGCTCCTACGAGCAGTACTTC. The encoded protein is CASSYSYIASSYEQYF.

The CDR3 reads CASSFGSSYNSPLHF. The CDR3 region has the DNA TGTGCCAGCAGTTTTGGTAGCTCCTATAATTCACCCCTCCACTTT. The chain is built from TRBV28 and TRBJ1-6; D not resolved. Germline assignment: CDR1 MDHEN and CDR2 SYDVKM. This CDR3 comprises 15 residues. Trimming left V 3 bases short and J 0 bases short, with 6 bases between.

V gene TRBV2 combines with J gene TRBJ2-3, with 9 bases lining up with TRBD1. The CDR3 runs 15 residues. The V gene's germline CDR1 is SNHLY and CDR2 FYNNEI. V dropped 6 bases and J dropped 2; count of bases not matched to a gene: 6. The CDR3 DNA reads TGTGCCAGCAGGAACAGGGGGCGCACCACAGATACGCAGTATTTT. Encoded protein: CASRNRGRTTDTQYF.

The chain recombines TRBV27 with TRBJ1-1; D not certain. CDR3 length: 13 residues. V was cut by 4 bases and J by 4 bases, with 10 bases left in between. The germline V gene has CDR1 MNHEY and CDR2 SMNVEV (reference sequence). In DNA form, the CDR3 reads TGTGCCAGCAGTTGGGCAAGTTCCACTGAAGCTTTCTTT. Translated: CASSWASSTEAFF.

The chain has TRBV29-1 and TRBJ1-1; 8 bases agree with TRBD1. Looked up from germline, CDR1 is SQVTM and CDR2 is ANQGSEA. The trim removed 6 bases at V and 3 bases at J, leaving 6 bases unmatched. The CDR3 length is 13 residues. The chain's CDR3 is CSVRTGLYTEAFF. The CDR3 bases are TGCAGCGTCAGGACAGGGCTGTACACTGAAGCTTTCTTT.

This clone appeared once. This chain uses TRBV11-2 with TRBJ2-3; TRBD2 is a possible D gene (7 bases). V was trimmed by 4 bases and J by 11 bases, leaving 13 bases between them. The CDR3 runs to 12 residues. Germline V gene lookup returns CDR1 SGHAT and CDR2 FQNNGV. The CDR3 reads CASSSGLGGQYF. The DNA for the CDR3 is TGTGCCAGCAGCTCAGGACTAGGGGGGCAGTATTTT. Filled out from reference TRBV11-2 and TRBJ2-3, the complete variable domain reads EAGVAQSPRYKIIEKRQSVAFWCNPISGHATLYWYQQILGQGPKLLIQFQNNGVVDDSQLPKDRFSAERLKGVDSTLKIQPAKLEDSAVYLCASSSGLGGQYFGPGTRLTVL.

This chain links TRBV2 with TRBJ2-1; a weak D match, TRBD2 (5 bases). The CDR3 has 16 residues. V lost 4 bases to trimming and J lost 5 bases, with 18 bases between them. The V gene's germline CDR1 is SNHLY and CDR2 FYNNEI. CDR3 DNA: TGTGCCAGCAGTGCTCTTGAGGGTAGGGTTGACAATGAGCAGTTCTTC. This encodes CASSALEGRVDNEQFF.

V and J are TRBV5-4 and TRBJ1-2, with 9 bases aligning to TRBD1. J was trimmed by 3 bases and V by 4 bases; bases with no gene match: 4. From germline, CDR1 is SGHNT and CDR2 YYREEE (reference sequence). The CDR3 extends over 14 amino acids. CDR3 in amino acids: CASSKGQGDYGYTF. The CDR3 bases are TGTGCCAGCAGCAAGGGACAGGGCGACTATGGCTACACCTTC.

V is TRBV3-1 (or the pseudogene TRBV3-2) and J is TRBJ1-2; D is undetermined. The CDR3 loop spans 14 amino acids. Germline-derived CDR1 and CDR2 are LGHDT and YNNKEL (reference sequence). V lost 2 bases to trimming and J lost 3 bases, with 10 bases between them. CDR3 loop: CASSQSSKYYGYTF. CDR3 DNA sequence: TGTGCCAGCAGCCAAAGCTCTAAGTACTATGGCTACACCTTC.

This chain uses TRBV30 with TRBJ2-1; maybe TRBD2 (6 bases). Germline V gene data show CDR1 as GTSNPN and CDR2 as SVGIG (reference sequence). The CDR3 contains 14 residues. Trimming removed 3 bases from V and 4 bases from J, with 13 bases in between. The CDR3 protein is CAWRLAGRYNEQFF. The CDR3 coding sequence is TGTGCCTGGAGATTGGCGGGGAGATACAATGAGCAGTTCTTC.

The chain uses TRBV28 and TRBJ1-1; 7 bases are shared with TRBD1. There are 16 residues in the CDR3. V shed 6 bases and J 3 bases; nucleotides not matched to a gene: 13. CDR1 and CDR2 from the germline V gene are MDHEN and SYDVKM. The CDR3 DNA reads TGTGCCAGCAGACTCGCTGATACAGGGGAGTACACTGAAGCTTTCTTT. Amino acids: CASRLADTGEYTEAFF.

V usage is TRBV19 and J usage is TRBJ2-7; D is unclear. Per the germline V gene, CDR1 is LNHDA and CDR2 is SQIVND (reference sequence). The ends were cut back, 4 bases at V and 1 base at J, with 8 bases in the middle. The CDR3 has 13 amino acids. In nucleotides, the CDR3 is TGTGCCAGTAGTAGCGCAGGTTCCTACGAGCAGTACTTC. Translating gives CASSSAGSYEQYF.

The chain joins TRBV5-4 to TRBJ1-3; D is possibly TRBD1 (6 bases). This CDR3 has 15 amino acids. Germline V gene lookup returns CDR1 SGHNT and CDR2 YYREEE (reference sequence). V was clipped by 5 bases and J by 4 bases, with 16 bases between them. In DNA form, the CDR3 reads TGTGCCAGCAGACCGGGACAAGGGGCCGGAAACACCATATATTTT. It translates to CASRPGQGAGNTIYF.

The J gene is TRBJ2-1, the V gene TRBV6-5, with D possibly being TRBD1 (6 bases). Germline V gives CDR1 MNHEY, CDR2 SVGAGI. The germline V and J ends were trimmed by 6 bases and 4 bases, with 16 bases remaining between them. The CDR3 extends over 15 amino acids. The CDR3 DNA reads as TGTGCCAGCAGGGCAGGGGTTTTGAAGTACAATGAGCAGTTCTTC. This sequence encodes CASRAGVLKYNEQFF.

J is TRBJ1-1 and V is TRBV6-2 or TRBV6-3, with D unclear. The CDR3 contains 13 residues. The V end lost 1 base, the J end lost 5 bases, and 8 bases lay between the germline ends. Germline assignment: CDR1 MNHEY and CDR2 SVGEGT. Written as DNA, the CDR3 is TGTGCCAGCAGTTACTTGGAGGGAACTGAAGCTTTCTTT. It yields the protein CASSYLEGTEAFF.

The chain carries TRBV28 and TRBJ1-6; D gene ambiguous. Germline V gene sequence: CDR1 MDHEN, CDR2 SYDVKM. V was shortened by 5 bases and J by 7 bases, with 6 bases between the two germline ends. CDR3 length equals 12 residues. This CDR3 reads CASSPGNSPLHF. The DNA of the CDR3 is TGTGCCAGCAGTCCGGGGAATTCACCCCTCCACTTT.

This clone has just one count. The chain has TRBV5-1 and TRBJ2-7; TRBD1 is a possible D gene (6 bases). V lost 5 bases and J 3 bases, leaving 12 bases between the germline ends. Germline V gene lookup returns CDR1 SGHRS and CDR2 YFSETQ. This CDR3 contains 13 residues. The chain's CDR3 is CASRGAGDYEQYF. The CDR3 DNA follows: TGCGCCAGCAGAGGGGCAGGGGACTACGAGCAGTACTTC.

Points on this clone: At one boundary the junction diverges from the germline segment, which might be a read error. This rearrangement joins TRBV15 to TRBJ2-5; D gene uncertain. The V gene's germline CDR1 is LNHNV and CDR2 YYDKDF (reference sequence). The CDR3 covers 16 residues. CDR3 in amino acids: CATSGETERAGETQYF. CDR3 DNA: TGTGCCACCAGCGGAGAGACCGAGCGAGCTGGTGAGACCCAGTACTTC.

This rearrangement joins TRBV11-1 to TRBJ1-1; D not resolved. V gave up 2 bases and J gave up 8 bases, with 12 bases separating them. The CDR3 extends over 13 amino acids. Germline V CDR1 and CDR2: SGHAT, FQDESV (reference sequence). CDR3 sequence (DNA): TGTGCCAGCAGCTTAAGCGGACTCCGGGAAGCTTTCTTT. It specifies CASSLSGLREAFF.